These T cell receptor beta chains were read from a single sample in a study of neoadjuvant anti-PD-1 for oral cavity cancer. The table came from immunoSEQ multiplex PCR; TCRdb's copy has only in-frame clones and leaves some out. This table has about 12,000 clones, about two thirds appearing once. Source: PBMCs, taken after nivolumab (anti-PD-1) treatment. Receptors were obtained from a person aged 35 to 85 with oral cavity squamous cell carcinoma. Both conserved end residues are part of each CDR3. D genes are given only for firm matches. Clone size is not always given. Where it is, it says once, few, many or a class for expanded clones.

V	J	D	size	DNA	CDR3
TRBV28	TRBJ1-2	-	few	TGTGCCAGCAGACCCCCCTGGGGCGCGAAAGCTAACTATGGCTACACCTTC	CASRPPWGAKANYGYTF
TRBV27	TRBJ1-5	-	-	TGTGCCAGCAGCCGAGGAGTTTCGGGCAATCAGCCCCAGCATTTT	CASSRGVSGNQPQHF
TRBV5-6	TRBJ2-5	-	once	TGTGCCAGCAGCACTGGACAAATTCAAGAGACCCAGTACTTC	CASSTGQIQETQYF
TRBV5-6	TRBJ2-7	-	once	TGTGCCAGCAGCGGGCTTGGGCCCAACGAGCAGTACTTC	CASSGLGPNEQYF
TRBV2	TRBJ1-2	-	-	TGTGCCAGCAGTGTTGCAGGGCGGGACTATGGCTACACCTTC	CASSVAGRDYGYTF
TRBV6-1	TRBJ1-5	-	-	TGTGCCAGCAGTGTGTCCAGGGGAAGCAATCAGCCCCAGCATTTT	CASSVSRGSNQPQHF
TRBV5-1	TRBJ2-3	TRBD1	few	TGCGCCAGCAGCGTAGACGGACAGGGGATTGGGAATACGCAGTATTTT	CASSVDGQGIGNTQYF
TRBV2	TRBJ2-2	-	-	TGTGCCAGCAGTGAATGGGGGGCCGGGGAGCTGTTTTTT	CASSEWGAGELFF
TRBV10-3	TRBJ2-1	TRBD1	-	TGTGCCATCAGCCAAAAGCCGGGACAGGGGGATGTCAATGAGCAGTTCTTC	CAISQKPGQGDVNEQFF
TRBV7-8	TRBJ2-7	TRBD1	once	TGTGCCAGCAGGGAGACAGGGCCAACAGGGCAGTACTTC	CASRETGPTGQYF
TRBV7-9	TRBJ2-1	TRBD2	-	TGTGCCAGCAGTTTACCCCCTCGACTAGCGGGGGGGCGGAGTGAGCAGTTCTTC	CASSLPPRLAGGRSEQFF
TRBV5-1	TRBJ2-3	-	few	TGCGCCAGCAGGTGGAGTATTTTTACAGATACGCAGTATTTT	CASRWSIFTDTQYF
TRBV5-1	TRBJ1-2	-	-	TGCGCCAGCAGCCCTCGAACCCTTAACTATGGCTACACCTTC	CASSPRTLNYGYTF
TRBV2	TRBJ2-7	-	-	TGTGCCAGCCTCGTTCGTGGCAGGTGGTTAGGATACGAGCAGTACTTC	CASLVRGRWLGYEQYF